Shown below are 21 T cell receptor beta chains from a single sample sequenced in a study of blood T cell repertoires in COVID-19. Profiling relied on immunoSEQ multiplex PCR, and the TCRdb table lists in-frame clones only, not all of them. The top ten clones hold more than 0.85% of a sample with approximately 400,000 clones, roughly 77% of them seen once. What was sequenced was peripheral blood. These receptor sequences come from a human donor with acute or convalescent COVID-19. The donor label of this sample is uncertain.

The gene calls are TRBV24-1 and TRBJ2-1; D is unclear. CDR3 size: 12 residues. The V end lost 1 base, the J end lost 8 bases, and 5 bases lay between the germline ends. The germline V gene encodes CDR1 KGHDR and CDR2 SFDVKD. CDR3 DNA sequence: TGTGCCACCAGTGATTTTCGGGATGAGCAGTTCTTC. It is translated as CATSDFRDEQFF.

The count of this clone is one. The chain uses TRBV6-5 and TRBJ1-6, with 7 nucleotides matching TRBD1. V shed 6 bases and J 9 bases; nucleotides not matched to a gene: 2. Germline CDR1 and CDR2: MNHEY and SVGAGI. This CDR3 is built from 12 residues. The CDR3 nucleotides are TGTGCCAGCAGGGACAGGCGTTCACCCCTCCACTTT. Amino acids: CASRDRRSPLHF.

The chain uses TRBV29-1 and TRBJ2-1, with a tentative D call TRBD1 (5 bases). V was cut by 8 bases and J by 3 bases, with 23 bases left in between. This CDR3 has 16 residues. Germline assignment: CDR1 SQVTM and CDR2 ANQGSEA. In DNA form, the CDR3 reads TGCAGCATGCGCCCTGGACATATCAGAAACTACAATGAGCAGTTCTTC. Amino acids: CSMRPGHIRNYNEQFF.

The rearrangement uses TRBV21-1 and TRBJ1-2. TRBV21-1 is a pseudogene. CDR3 length: 14 amino acids. In DNA form, the CDR3 reads TGTGCCAGCAGCGTACGTAGCCAGCCCTATGGCTACACCTTC. This codes for CASSVRSQPYGYTF.

The chain recombines TRBV6-6 with TRBJ1-1, with 9 positions matching TRBD1. Trimming removed 0 bases from V and 4 bases from J; junction bases left unmatched: 3. The length of the CDR3 is 15 residues. Germline V gene sequence: CDR1 MNHNY, CDR2 SVGAGI (reference sequence). The CDR3 reads CASSYSRDRATEAFF. The CDR3 DNA is TGTGCCAGCAGTTACTCACGGGACAGGGCCACTGAAGCTTTCTTT.

The rearrangement links TRBV19 to TRBJ1-1; D is possibly TRBD1 (5 bases). Trimming stripped 7 bases from V and 3 bases from J, with 18 bases between. Looked up from germline, CDR1 is LNHDA and CDR2 is SQIVND (reference sequence). The CDR3 has 15 residues. CDR3 sequence: CASKATRQLHTEAFF. The CDR3 DNA reads TGTGCCAGTAAAGCAACGAGACAGTTGCACACTGAAGCTTTCTTT. Complete variable domain (other parts from reference TRBV19 and TRBJ1-1): DGGITQSPKYLFRKEGQNVTLSCEQNLNHDAMYWYRQDPGQGLRLIYYSQIVNDFQKGDIAEGYSVSREKKESFPLTVTSAQKNPTAFYLCASKATRQLHTEAFFGQGTRLTVV.

This chain connects TRBV6-5 to TRBJ1-5, with 9 nucleotides matching TRBD1. V shed 7 bases and J 4 bases; nucleotides not matched to a gene: 8. Germline V gives CDR1 MNHEY, CDR2 SVGAGI. The CDR3 consists of 15 residues. The CDR3 nucleotides are TGTGCCAGCACCTCGGGACAGGGAGGAAATCAGCCCCAGCATTTT. Its translation is CASTSGQGGNQPQHF.

This rearrangement joins TRBV5-1 to TRBJ2-3; tentatively, D is TRBD1 (5 bases). Germline loops: CDR1 SGHRS, CDR2 YFSETQ. This CDR3 spans 13 amino acids. V was trimmed by 4 bases and J by 6 bases, leaving 12 bases between them. CDR3 amino acids: CASSPQRGDTQYF. The CDR3 DNA sequence: TGCGCCAGCAGCCCCCAAAGGGGCGATACGCAGTATTTT. Using reference TRBV5-1 and TRBJ2-3 for the parts outside the CDR3, the full variable domain is KAGVTQTPRYLIKTRGQQVTLSCSPISGHRSVSWYQQTPGQGLQFLFEYFSETQRNKGNFPGRFSGRQFSNSRSEMNVSTLELGDSALYLCASSPQRGDTQYFGPGTRLTVL.

The chain links TRBV6-5 to TRBJ2-3; TRBD2 matches at 7 bases. Germline trimming cut 2 bases from V and 0 bases from J; bases unmatched to any gene: 5. Germline CDR1 and CDR2: MNHEY and SVGAGI. This CDR3 is 16 amino acids long. This CDR3 reads CASSYERAGSTDTQYF. The CDR3 coding sequence is TGTGCCAGCAGTTACGAAAGAGCGGGGAGCACAGATACGCAGTATTTT.

V and J are TRBV12-3 or TRBV12-4 and TRBJ1-2; TRBD1 might be the D (5 bases). Trimming left V 2 bases short and J 8 bases short, with 12 bases between. The CDR3 is 13 amino acids. The CDR3 reads CASSLMAPGGYTF. The CDR3 nucleotides read TGTGCCAGCAGTTTAATGGCCCCAGGGGGCTACACCTTC.

The CDR3, as DNA: TGTGCCAGCAGCCCCTGGAGGAGGGCGAACACTGAAGCTTTCTTT. Translating it yields CASSPWRRANTEAFF. The chain employs TRBV11-3 and TRBJ1-1; D is undetermined. The CDR3 loop spans 15 amino acids. Trimming stripped 5 bases from V and 1 base from J, with 14 bases between. CDR1 is SGHNT, CDR2 YENEEA, per germline. Variable domain in full (rest from reference TRBV11-3 and TRBJ1-1): EAGVVQSPRYKIIEKKQPVAFWCNPISGHNTLYWYLQNLGQGPELLIRYENEEAVDDSQLPKDRFSAERLKGVDSTLKIQPAELGDSAVYLCASSPWRRANTEAFFGQGTRLTVV.

The chain uses TRBV7-6 and TRBJ2-1; possibly TRBD2 for D (6 bases). This CDR3 region has 16 residues. Germline values: CDR1 SGHVS, CDR2 FNYEAQ. With 0 bases removed from V and 2 bases from J, the gap between germline ends came to 11 bases. The CDR3: CASSLAGGTAYNEQFF. In nucleotides, the CDR3 is TGTGCCAGCAGCTTAGCTGGGGGGACGGCCTACAATGAGCAGTTCTTC.

The CDR3 bases are TGTGCCAGCAGTACCGACAGGGCGAAAGGAAACACCATATATTTT. It codes for CASSTDRAKGNTIYF. The rearrangement joins TRBV2 to TRBJ1-3; 7 nucleotides line up with TRBD1. Germline loops: CDR1 SNHLY, CDR2 FYNNEI. V lost 5 bases, J lost 4 bases, and 8 bases stayed unmatched. CDR3 length equals 15 residues. Complete variable domain (other parts from reference TRBV2 and TRBJ1-3): EPEVTQTPSHQVTQMGQEVILRCVPISNHLYFYWYRQILGQKVEFLVSFYNNEISEKSEIFDDQFSVERPDGSNFTLKIRSTKLEDSAMYFCASSTDRAKGNTIYFGEGSWLTVV.

As DNA, the CDR3 is TGTGCCAGCAGTCCCTCGAACCTACCGGGGGAGCAGTTCTTC. This gives the protein CASSPSNLPGEQFF. V usage is TRBV5-5 and J usage is TRBJ2-1; a possible D gene is TRBD2 (5 bases). Trimming pared 5 bases from V and 10 bases from J, leaving 19 bases between. The germline V gene encodes CDR1 SGHKS and CDR2 YYEKEE (reference sequence). This CDR3 is 14 amino acids long.

This clone came up a few times. The J gene is TRBJ1-6, the V gene TRBV19; D might be TRBD1 (5 bases). The CDR3 sequence is 16 residues long. The germline CDR1 and CDR2 sequences are LNHDA and SQIVND (reference sequence). The ends were cut back, 3 bases at V and 5 bases at J, with 14 bases in the middle. The CDR3 coding sequence is TGTGCCAGTAGTATGTCGACAGCGAACAATAATTCACCCCTCCACTTT. Protein: CASSMSTANNNSPLHF.

The chain couples TRBV5-1 to TRBJ1-6; D perhaps matches TRBD1 (5 bases). This CDR3 contains 17 residues. Trimming removed 0 bases from V and 4 bases from J, with 14 bases in between. The germline V gene has CDR1 SGHRS and CDR2 YFSETQ. CDR3 in DNA: TGCGCCAGCAGCTTGGTGGGGCAGGGTGTTTATAATTCACCCCTCCACTTT. It codes for CASSLVGQGVYNSPLHF. Drawing the rest from reference TRBV5-1 and TRBJ1-6, the complete variable domain is KAGVTQTPRYLIKTRGQQVTLSCSPISGHRSVSWYQQTPGQGLQFLFEYFSETQRNKGNFPGRFSGRQFSNSRSEMNVSTLELGDSALYLCASSLVGQGVYNSPLHFGNGTRLTVT.

J is TRBJ1-4 and V is TRBV2, with TRBD1 matching over 9 bases. This CDR3 comprises 16 residues. CDR1 and CDR2 (germline): SNHLY, FYNNEI. The junction had 11 bases not matched to a gene; V was cut back by 6 bases and J by 6 bases. The CDR3 region has the DNA TGTGCCAGCAGGTCCGGGACAGGGACGGCTTATGAAAAACTGTTTTTT. Translation: CASRSGTGTAYEKLFF.

The gene calls are TRBV4-1 and TRBJ2-5; 11 bases are shared with TRBD2. Trimming took 4 bases from V and 2 from J; bases not matched to a gene: 9. CDR3 length: 17 residues. In germline, CDR1 is MGHRA, CDR2 YSYEKL. As DNA, the CDR3 is TGCGCCAGCAGCCTAGGAACCTGGACTAGCGGGCAAGAGACCCAGTACTTC. Translating gives CASSLGTWTSGQETQYF.

This chain uses TRBV30 with TRBJ1-2; 8 bases fit TRBD1. The CDR3 extends over 14 amino acids. Germline CDR1 GTSNPN, CDR2 SVGIG (reference sequence). The ends lost 0 bases at V and 6 bases at J; junction bases unmatched: 6. The CDR3 coding sequence is TGTGCCTGGAGTGTACTGACAGGGGTAGATGGCTACACCTTC. It translates to CAWSVLTGVDGYTF.

The rearrangement uses TRBV29-1 and TRBJ1-1, with D unresolved. CDR1 is SQVTM, CDR2 ANQGSEA, per germline. V was shortened by 4 bases and J by 0 bases, with 9 bases between the two germline ends. The CDR3 sequence is 13 residues long. The CDR3: CSVAHLVNTEAFF. The CDR3 nucleotides read TGCAGCGTTGCCCACCTAGTGAACACTGAAGCTTTCTTT.

V and J are TRBV9 and TRBJ2-1; D uncertain. Trimming left V 0 bases short and J 0 bases short, with 7 bases between. Germline values: CDR1 SGDLS, CDR2 YYNGEE. The CDR3 totals 15 residues. This chain's CDR3 is CASSVGANSYNEQFF. CDR3 sequence (DNA): TGTGCCAGCAGCGTAGGAGCGAACTCCTACAATGAGCAGTTCTTC.